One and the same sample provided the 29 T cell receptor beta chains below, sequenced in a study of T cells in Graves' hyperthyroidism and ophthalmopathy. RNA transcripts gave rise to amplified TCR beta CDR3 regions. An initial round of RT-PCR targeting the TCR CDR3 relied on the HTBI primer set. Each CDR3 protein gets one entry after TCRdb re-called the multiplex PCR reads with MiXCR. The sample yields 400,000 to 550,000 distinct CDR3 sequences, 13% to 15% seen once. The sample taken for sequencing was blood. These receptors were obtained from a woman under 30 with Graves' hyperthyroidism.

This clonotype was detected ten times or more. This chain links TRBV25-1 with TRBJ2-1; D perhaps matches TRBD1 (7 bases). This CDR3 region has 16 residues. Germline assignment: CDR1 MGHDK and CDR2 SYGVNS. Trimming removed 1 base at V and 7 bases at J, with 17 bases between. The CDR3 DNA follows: TGTGCCAGCAGTGAATGGGGGGACAGCCTTTATAATGAGCAGTTCTTC. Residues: CASSEWGDSLYNEQFF.

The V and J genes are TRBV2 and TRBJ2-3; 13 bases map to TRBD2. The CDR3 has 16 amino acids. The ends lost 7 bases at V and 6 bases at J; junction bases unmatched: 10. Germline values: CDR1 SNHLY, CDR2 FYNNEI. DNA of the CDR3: TGTGCCAGCATCCAAACTAGCGGGAGGGCCGTGGATACGCAGTATTTT. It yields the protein CASIQTSGRAVDTQYF.

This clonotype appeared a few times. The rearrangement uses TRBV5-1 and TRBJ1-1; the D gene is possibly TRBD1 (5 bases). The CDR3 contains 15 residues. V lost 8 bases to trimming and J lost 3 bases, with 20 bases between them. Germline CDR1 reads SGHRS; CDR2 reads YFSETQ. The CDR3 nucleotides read TGCGCCAGGCCGTCCTCGTTGGGGGTTTACACTGAAGCTTTCTTT. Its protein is CARPSSLGVYTEAFF.

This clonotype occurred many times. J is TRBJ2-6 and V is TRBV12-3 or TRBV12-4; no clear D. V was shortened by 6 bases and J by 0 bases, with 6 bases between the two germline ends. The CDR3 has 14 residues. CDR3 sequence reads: CASRPDSGANVLTF. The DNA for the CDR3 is TGTGCCAGCAGACCGGACTCTGGGGCCAACGTCCTGACTTTC.

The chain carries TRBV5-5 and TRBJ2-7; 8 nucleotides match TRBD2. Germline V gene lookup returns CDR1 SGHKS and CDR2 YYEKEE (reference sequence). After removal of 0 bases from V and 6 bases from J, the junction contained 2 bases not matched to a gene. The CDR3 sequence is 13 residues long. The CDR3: CASSLAGGREQYF. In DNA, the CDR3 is TGTGCCAGCAGCTTGGCGGGAGGGCGCGAGCAGTACTTC.

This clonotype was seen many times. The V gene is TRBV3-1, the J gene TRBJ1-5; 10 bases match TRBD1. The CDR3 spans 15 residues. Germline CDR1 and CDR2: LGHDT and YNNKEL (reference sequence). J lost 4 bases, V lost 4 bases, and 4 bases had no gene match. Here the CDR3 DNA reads TGTGCCAGCAGCCTCGGGACAGGGGAAAATCAGCCCCAGCATTTT. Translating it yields CASSLGTGENQPQHF.

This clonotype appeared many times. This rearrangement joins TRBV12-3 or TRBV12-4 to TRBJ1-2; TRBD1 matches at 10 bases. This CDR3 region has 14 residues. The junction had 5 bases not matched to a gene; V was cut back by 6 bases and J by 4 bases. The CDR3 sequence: CASRLGQGSYGYTF. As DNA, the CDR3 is TGTGCCAGCAGACTGGGACAGGGGTCCTATGGCTACACCTTC.

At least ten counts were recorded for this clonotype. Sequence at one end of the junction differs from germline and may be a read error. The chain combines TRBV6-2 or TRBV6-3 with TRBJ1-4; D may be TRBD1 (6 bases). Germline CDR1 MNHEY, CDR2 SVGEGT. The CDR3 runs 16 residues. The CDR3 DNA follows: TGTGCCAGCAGGGGGGCTACGGGACTGGGAAATGCAAAACTGTTTTTT. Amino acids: CASRGATGLGNAKLFF.

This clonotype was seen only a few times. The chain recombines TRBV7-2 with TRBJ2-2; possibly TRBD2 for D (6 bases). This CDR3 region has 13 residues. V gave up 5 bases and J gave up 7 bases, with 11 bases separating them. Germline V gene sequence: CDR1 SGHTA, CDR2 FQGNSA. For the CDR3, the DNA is TGTGCCAGCAGCAGGAGGGAAGGCGGGGAGCTGTTTTTT. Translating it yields CASSRREGGELFF.

CDR3 sequence reads: CASSVDARSGNTIYF. The CDR3 DNA follows: TGTGCCAGCAGCGTAGACGCCCGATCTGGAAACACCATATATTTT. The genes are TRBV9 and TRBJ1-3; no firm D call. The CDR3 runs to 15 residues. Germline V gene data show CDR1 as SGDLS and CDR2 as YYNGEE. With 0 bases removed from V and 1 base from J, the gap between germline ends came to 8 bases. Variable domain in full (rest from reference TRBV9 and TRBJ1-3): DSGVTQTPKHLITATGQRVTLRCSPRSGDLSVYWYQQSLDQGLQFLIQYYNGEERAKGNILERFSAQQFPDLHSELNLSSLELGDSALYFCASSVDARSGNTIYFGEGSWLTVV.

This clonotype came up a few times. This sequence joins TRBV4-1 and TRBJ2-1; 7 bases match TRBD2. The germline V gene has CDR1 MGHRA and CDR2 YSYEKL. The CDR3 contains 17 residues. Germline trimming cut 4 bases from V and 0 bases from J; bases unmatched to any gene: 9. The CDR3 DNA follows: TGCGCCAGCAGCCCCCGGGGGAGCGGGGACTCCTACAATGAGCAGTTCTTC. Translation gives CASSPRGSGDSYNEQFF.

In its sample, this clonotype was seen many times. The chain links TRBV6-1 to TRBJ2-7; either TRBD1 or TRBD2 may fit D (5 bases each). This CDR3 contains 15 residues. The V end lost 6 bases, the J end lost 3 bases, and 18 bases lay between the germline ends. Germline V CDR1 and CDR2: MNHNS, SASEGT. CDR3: CASRRDGTLYYEQYV. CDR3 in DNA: TGTGCCAGCAGACGGGACGGAACATTATACTACGAGCAGTACGTC.

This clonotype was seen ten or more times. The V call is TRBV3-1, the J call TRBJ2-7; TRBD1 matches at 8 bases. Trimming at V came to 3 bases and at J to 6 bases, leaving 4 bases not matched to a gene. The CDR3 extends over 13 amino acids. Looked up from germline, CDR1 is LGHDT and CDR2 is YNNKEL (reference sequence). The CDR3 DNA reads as TGTGCCAGCAGCCAGTCACAGGGGGTCGAGCAGTACGTC. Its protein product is CASSQSQGVEQYV.

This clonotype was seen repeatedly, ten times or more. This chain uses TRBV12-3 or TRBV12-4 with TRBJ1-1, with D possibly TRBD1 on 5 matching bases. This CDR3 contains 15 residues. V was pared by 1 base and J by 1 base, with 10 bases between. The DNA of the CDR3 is TGTGCCAGCAGTTTAGAATTGGGGGGGAACACTGAAGCTTTCTTT. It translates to CASSLELGGNTEAFF.

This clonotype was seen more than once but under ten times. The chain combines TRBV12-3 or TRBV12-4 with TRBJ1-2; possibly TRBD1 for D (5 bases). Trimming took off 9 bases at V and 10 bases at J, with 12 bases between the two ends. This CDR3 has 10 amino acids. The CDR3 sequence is CASTAGTYTF. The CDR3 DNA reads TGTGCCAGTACCGCAGGGACCTACACCTTC.

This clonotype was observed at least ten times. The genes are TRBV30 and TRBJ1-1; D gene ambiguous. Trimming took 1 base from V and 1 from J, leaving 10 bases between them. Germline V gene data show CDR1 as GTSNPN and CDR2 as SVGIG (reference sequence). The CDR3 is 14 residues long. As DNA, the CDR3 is TGTGCCTGGAGTGCGGACTGGCGGAACACTGAAGCTTTCTTT. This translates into CAWSADWRNTEAFF.

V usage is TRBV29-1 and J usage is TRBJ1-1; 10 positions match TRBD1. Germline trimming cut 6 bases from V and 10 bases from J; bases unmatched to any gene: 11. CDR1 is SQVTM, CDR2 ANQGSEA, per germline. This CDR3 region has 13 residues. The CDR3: CSVLVTGGSGAFF. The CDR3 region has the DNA TGCAGCGTCCTAGTGACAGGGGGCTCTGGAGCTTTCTTT. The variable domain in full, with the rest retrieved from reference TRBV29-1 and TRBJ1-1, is SAVISQKPSRDICQRGTSLTIQCQVDSQVTMMFWYRQQPGQSLTLIATANQGSEATYESGFVIDKFPISRPNLTFSTLTVSNMSPEDSSIYLCSVLVTGGSGAFFGQGTRLTVV.

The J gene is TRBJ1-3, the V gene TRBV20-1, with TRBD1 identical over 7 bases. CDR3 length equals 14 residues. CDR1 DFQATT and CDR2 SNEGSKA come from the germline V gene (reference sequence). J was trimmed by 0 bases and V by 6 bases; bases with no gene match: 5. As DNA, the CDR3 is TGCAGTGCCCACAACAGGGGCTCTGGAAACACCATATATTTT. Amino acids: CSAHNRGSGNTIYF.

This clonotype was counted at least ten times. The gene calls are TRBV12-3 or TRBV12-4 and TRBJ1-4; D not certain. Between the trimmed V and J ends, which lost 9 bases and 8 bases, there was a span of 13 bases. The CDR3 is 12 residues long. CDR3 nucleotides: TGTGCCAGTACCTCCCGGAGGGAAAAACTGTTTTTT. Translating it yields CASTSRREKLFF.

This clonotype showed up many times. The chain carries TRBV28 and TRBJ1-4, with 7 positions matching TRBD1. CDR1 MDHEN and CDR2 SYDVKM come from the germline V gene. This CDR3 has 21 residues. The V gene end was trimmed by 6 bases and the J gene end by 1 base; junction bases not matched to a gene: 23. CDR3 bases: TGTGCCAGCAGCCTCTTTGGGCTTTGGGAGACAGGGTTGAGAACTAATGAAAAACTGTTTTTT. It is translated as CASSLFGLWETGLRTNEKLFF.

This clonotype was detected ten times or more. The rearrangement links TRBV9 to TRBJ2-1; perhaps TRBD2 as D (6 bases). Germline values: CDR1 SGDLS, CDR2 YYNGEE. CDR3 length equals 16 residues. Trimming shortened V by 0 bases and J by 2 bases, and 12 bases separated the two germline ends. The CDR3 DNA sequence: TGTGCCAGCAGCGTAGTGGGTAGCGGTCCCTACAATGAGCAGTTCTTC. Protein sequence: CASSVVGSGPYNEQFF. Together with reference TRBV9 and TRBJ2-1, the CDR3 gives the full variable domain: DSGVTQTPKHLITATGQRVTLRCSPRSGDLSVYWYQQSLDQGLQFLIQYYNGEERAKGNILERFSAQQFPDLHSELNLSSLELGDSALYFCASSVVGSGPYNEQFFGPGTRLTVL.

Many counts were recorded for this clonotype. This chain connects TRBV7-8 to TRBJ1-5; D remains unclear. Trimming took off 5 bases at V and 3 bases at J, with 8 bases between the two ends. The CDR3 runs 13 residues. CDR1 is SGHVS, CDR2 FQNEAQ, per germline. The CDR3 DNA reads TGTGCCAGCAGCCCGGCGGCCAATCAGCCCCAGCATTTT. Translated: CASSPAANQPQHF.

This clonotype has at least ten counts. The DNA of the CDR3 is TGTGCCAGCAGTATAGCGGGAGTCTATGAGCAGTTCTTC. The encoded protein is CASSIAGVYEQFF. The rearrangement joins TRBV11-2 to TRBJ2-1; 9 bases are shared with TRBD2. V was pared by 6 bases and J by 8 bases, with 5 bases of the junction left unmatched. CDR1 and CDR2 (germline): SGHAT, FQNNGV. The CDR3 consists of 13 residues. The entire variable domain, with the rest obtained from reference TRBV11-2 and TRBJ2-1, is as follows: EAGVAQSPRYKIIEKRQSVAFWCNPISGHATLYWYQQILGQGPKLLIQFQNNGVVDDSQLPKDRFSAERLKGVDSTLKIQPAKLEDSAVYLCASSIAGVYEQFFGPGTRLTVL.

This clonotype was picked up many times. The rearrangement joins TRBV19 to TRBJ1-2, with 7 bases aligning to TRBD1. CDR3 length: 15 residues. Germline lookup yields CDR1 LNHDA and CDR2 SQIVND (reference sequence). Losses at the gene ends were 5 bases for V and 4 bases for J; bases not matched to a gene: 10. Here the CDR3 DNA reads TGTGCCAGTAGTCCCACCCGCGACAGGGTCTATGGCTACACCTTC. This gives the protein CASSPTRDRVYGYTF.

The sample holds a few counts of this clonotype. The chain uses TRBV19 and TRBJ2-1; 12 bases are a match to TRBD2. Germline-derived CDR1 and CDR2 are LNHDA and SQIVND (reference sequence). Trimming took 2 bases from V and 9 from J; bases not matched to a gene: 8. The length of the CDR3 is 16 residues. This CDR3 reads CASSINKLAGGGEQFF. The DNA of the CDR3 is TGTGCCAGTAGTATAAATAAACTAGCGGGGGGAGGTGAGCAGTTCTTC.

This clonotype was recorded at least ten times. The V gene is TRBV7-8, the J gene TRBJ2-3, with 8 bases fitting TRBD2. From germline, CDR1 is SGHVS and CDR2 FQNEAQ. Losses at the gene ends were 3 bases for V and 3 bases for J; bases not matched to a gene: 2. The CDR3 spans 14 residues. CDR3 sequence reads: CASSLGTRTDTQYF. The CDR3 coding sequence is TGTGCCAGCAGCTTGGGGACTAGAACAGATACGCAGTATTTT.

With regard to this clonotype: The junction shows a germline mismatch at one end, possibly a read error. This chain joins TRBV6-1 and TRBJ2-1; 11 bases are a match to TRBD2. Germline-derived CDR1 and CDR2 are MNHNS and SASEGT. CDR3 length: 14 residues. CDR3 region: CASSLAGGLNGQFF. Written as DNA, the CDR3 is TGTGCCAGCAGTCTAGCGGGAGGCCTTAATGGGCAGTTCTTC.

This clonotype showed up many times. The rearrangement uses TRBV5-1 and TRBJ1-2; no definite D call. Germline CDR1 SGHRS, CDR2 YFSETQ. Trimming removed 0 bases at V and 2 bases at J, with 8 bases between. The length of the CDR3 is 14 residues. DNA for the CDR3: TGCGCCAGCAGCTTGGTTTCGGGGAACTATGGCTACACCTTC. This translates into CASSLVSGNYGYTF.

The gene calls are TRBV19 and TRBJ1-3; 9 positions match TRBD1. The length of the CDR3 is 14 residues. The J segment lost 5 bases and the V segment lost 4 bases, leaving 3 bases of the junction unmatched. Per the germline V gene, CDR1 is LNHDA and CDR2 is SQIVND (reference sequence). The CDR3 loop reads CASSRDRARNTIYF. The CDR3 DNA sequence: TGTGCCAGTAGTAGGGACAGGGCTAGAAACACCATATATTTT.